The 31 T cell receptor beta chains presented below share a single source sample, sequenced in a study of cytomegalovirus exposure and HLA in healthy donors. PCR employed 60 Vbeta and 13 Jbeta primers. Repertoires were generated with immunoSEQ multiplex PCR, while TCRdb's copy carries only in-frame clones and drops some. The data hold 130,000 to 150,000 clones, with about 76% observed a single time. The sequencing sample was made of PBMCs. The receptors derive from a man aged 18 to 35 in good health and CMV-seronegative.

V gene TRBV27 combines with J gene TRBJ2-3; 14 bases align to TRBD2. CDR3 size: 17 residues. V was clipped by 5 bases and J by 3 bases; unmatched bases: 7. Germline V gene lookup returns CDR1 MNHEY and CDR2 SMNVEV (reference sequence). CDR3 in amino acids: CASSPRTSGRMTDTQYF. Here the CDR3 DNA reads TGTGCCAGCAGTCCCCGGACTAGCGGGAGGATGACAGATACGCAGTATTTT.

This sequence joins TRBV6-5 and TRBJ2-7, with D perhaps matching TRBD1 (8 bases). The germline V gene encodes CDR1 MNHEY and CDR2 SVGAGI. This CDR3 region has 15 residues. The V and J ends lost 7 bases and 0 bases respectively, with 16 bases between them. For the CDR3, the DNA is TGTGCCAGCACCGACAGGGGAGGGTACTCCTACGAGCAGTACTTC. Protein: CASTDRGGYSYEQYF.

The chain has TRBV7-9 and TRBJ2-7, with TRBD2 matching over 7 bases. CDR1 is SEHNR, CDR2 FQNEAQ, per germline (reference sequence). After removal of 1 base from V and 7 bases from J, the junction contained 7 bases not matched to a gene. CDR3 size: 14 residues. The CDR3 loop reads CASSLEAGEVEQYF. CDR3 coding DNA: TGTGCCAGCAGCTTAGAGGCGGGAGAGGTTGAGCAGTACTTC.

The V and J genes are TRBV28 and TRBJ2-7; a weak D match, TRBD1 (6 bases). Looked up from germline, CDR1 is MDHEN and CDR2 is SYDVKM. V lost 6 bases and J lost 0, with 12 bases in between. The CDR3 runs to 14 residues. The CDR3 bases are TGTGCCAGCAGACCCGGACAGCCCTCCTACGAGCAGTACTTC. Translation: CASRPGQPSYEQYF.

This clone was observed a single time. The chain has TRBV9 and TRBJ2-5, with 7 bases identical to TRBD1. V shed 0 bases, J shed 2 bases, and the junction held 7 bases outside the gene matches. This CDR3 comprises 16 residues. Germline loops: CDR1 SGDLS, CDR2 YYNGEE. The CDR3 protein is CASSVGQGSKQETQYF. The CDR3 DNA reads TGTGCCAGCAGCGTAGGACAGGGATCCAAACAAGAGACCCAGTACTTC.

J is TRBJ2-1 and V is TRBV9; no definite D call. The CDR3 has 12 amino acids. Trimming shortened V by 0 bases and J by 10 bases, and 8 bases separated the two germline ends. Per the germline V gene, CDR1 is SGDLS and CDR2 is YYNGEE. CDR3 sequence (DNA): TGTGCCAGCAGCGTAGACTGGGCAGAGCAGTTCTTC. This sequence encodes CASSVDWAEQFF.

The chain joins TRBV30 to TRBJ1-1; D remains unclear. CDR3 length: 13 amino acids. Germline assignment: CDR1 GTSNPN and CDR2 SVGIG (reference sequence). The V and J ends lost 3 bases and 0 bases respectively, with 8 bases between them. The CDR3 DNA is TGTGCCTGGAGGAACAATCTGAACACTGAAGCTTTCTTT. Encoded protein: CAWRNNLNTEAFF.

The chain couples TRBV6-4 to TRBJ2-3, with 10 bases identical to TRBD1. V was clipped by 6 bases and J by 2 bases; unmatched bases: 8. Germline V CDR1 and CDR2: MRHNA, SNTAGT. The CDR3 is made up of 16 amino acids. CDR3 sequence reads: CASSETGTGVTDTQYF. DNA for the CDR3: TGTGCCAGCAGCGAGACCGGGACAGGGGTCACAGATACGCAGTATTTT.

The V and J genes are TRBV18 and TRBJ1-4; tentatively, D is TRBD1 (5 bases). There are 14 residues in the CDR3. The V end was cut by 5 bases, the J end by 2 bases, with 9 bases between. Germline V gene sequence: CDR1 KGHSH, CDR2 LQKENI. As DNA, the CDR3 is TGTGCCAGCTCATTACAGGAGACTAATGAAAAACTGTTTTTT. This sequence encodes CASSLQETNEKLFF.

The chain carries TRBV5-1 and TRBJ1-1, with 10 bases matching TRBD1. V shed 0 bases, J shed 8 bases, and the junction held 10 bases outside the gene matches. Germline V gene data show CDR1 as SGHRS and CDR2 as YFSETQ. The CDR3 has 16 amino acids. CDR3 sequence: CASSLAGTGVAGEAFF. The CDR3 region has the DNA TGCGCCAGCAGCTTGGCCGGGACAGGGGTCGCCGGAGAAGCTTTCTTT.

V is TRBV27 and J is TRBJ1-2; D might be TRBD1 (6 bases). With 5 bases removed from V and 8 bases from J, the gap between germline ends came to 15 bases. CDR1 and CDR2 (germline): MNHEY, SMNVEV (reference sequence). The CDR3 runs 13 residues. The CDR3 loop is CASSPDSFGGYTF. In DNA form, the CDR3 reads TGTGCCAGCAGTCCGGACAGCTTTGGCGGCTACACCTTC.

The CDR3 here is CASSIPSGTDTGELFF. The CDR3 coding sequence is TGTGCCAGTAGTATACCTAGCGGGACAGACACCGGGGAGCTGTTTTTT. This chain links TRBV19 with TRBJ2-2; 9 nucleotides align to TRBD2. The CDR3 covers 16 residues. Germline-derived CDR1 and CDR2 are LNHDA and SQIVND (reference sequence). The V segment lost 2 bases and the J segment 3 bases; nucleotides outside the gene matches: 4.

V gene TRBV9 combines with J gene TRBJ2-5; D is possibly TRBD2 (6 bases). This CDR3 spans 18 amino acids. The germline V and J ends were trimmed by 3 bases and 0 bases, with 21 bases remaining between them. The germline CDR1 and CDR2 sequences are SGDLS and YYNGEE. The CDR3 spells CASSEPIGREVYQETQYF. CDR3 coding DNA: TGTGCCAGCAGCGAACCCATAGGAAGGGAGGTCTACCAAGAGACCCAGTACTTC.

Of note for this clone: One end of the junction varies from germline; a read error may be responsible. The sample contains more than one DNA sequence encoding this CDR3. V is TRBV6-1 and J is TRBJ1-6; D ambiguous. The CDR3 consists of 13 residues. Germline V gene lookup returns CDR1 MNHNS and CDR2 SASEGT. The CDR3 spells CASSEKENSPLHF. The CDR3, as DNA: TGTGCCAGCAGTGAAAAAGAGAATTCCCCCCTCCACTTT.

This sequence joins TRBV28 and TRBJ2-5, with TRBD2 identical over 7 bases. The CDR3 has 16 residues. The V and J ends lost 7 bases and 1 base, in that order; junction bases with no gene match: 12. The V gene's germline CDR1 is MDHEN and CDR2 SYDVKM. The CDR3 protein is CASTWGGSGTQETQYF. CDR3 nucleotides: TGTGCCAGCACCTGGGGGGGGAGTGGAACCCAAGAGACCCAGTACTTC.

The CDR3 protein is CASSPGQGASVTEAFF. The CDR3 bases are TGTGCCAGCAGTCCTGGACAGGGGGCTAGCGTCACTGAAGCTTTCTTT. The chain links TRBV27 to TRBJ1-1; 11 bases line up with TRBD1. CDR1 and CDR2 from the germline V gene are MNHEY and SMNVEV (reference sequence). V trimming: 5 bases; J trimming: 4 bases; junction bases outside the gene matches: 9. The CDR3 length is 16 residues.

V and J are TRBV11-3 and TRBJ2-7, with TRBD2 matching 8 bases. Germline V gene sequence: CDR1 SGHNT, CDR2 YENEEA. V shed 5 bases and J 0 bases; nucleotides not matched to a gene: 6. The CDR3 totals 15 residues. In DNA, the CDR3 is TGTGCCAGCAGCCTTCGCGGGGGGACCTCCTACGAGCAGTACTTC. Translating it yields CASSLRGGTSYEQYF.

The rearrangement joins TRBV7-2 to TRBJ2-5; TRBD2 might be the D (6 bases). Trimming pared 0 bases from V and 2 bases from J, leaving 10 bases between. The germline V gene has CDR1 SGHTA and CDR2 FQGNSA. This CDR3 region has 15 residues. The CDR3 DNA reads TGTGCCAGCAGCTTAGCTCCTAGCGATCAAGAGACCCAGTACTTC. This encodes CASSLAPSDQETQYF.

The CDR3 loop is CASSGLAGSSSYEQYF. CDR3 nucleotide sequence: TGTGCCAGCTCAGGACTAGCGGGGTCTAGCTCCTACGAGCAGTACTTC. The rearrangement joins TRBV18 to TRBJ2-7; 12 nucleotides line up with TRBD2. This CDR3 is built from 16 residues. CDR1 is KGHSH, CDR2 LQKENI, per germline. The V segment lost 5 bases and the J segment 0 bases; nucleotides outside the gene matches: 5.

The sample holds one count of this clone. The genes are TRBV11-2 and TRBJ1-4; possibly TRBD1 for D (6 bases). CDR3 size: 15 residues. V was shortened by 2 bases and J by 7 bases, with 14 bases between the two germline ends. Germline V gene data show CDR1 as SGHAT and CDR2 as FQNNGV. CDR3 amino acids: CASSLFTGTGEKLFF. CDR3 coding DNA: TGTGCCAGCAGCTTATTCACAGGGACGGGTGAAAAACTGTTTTTT.

The V gene is TRBV28, the J gene TRBJ2-7; D perhaps matches TRBD2 (5 bases). The V end lost 6 bases, the J end lost 6 bases, and 9 bases lay between the germline ends. The germline V gene has CDR1 MDHEN and CDR2 SYDVKM. The CDR3 totals 11 residues. The CDR3 coding sequence is TGTGCCAGCAGACTAGATTTCGAGCAGTACTTC. Protein sequence: CASRLDFEQYF.

The genes are TRBV5-1 and TRBJ2-2, with 12 bases identical to TRBD1. The trim removed 0 bases at V and 5 bases at J, leaving 8 bases unmatched. Germline-derived CDR1 and CDR2 are SGHRS and YFSETQ. The CDR3 covers 18 residues. CDR3 in amino acids: CASSLAWDRGLFTGELFF. CDR3 nucleotide sequence: TGCGCCAGCAGCTTGGCCTGGGACAGGGGGCTTTTTACCGGGGAGCTGTTTTTT.

V usage is TRBV28 and J usage is TRBJ2-3; 8 bases map to TRBD1. CDR3 length: 14 residues. The junction had 4 bases not matched to a gene; V was cut back by 7 bases and J by 1 base. The germline V gene has CDR1 MDHEN and CDR2 SYDVKM. CDR3 bases: TGTGCCAGCACAGACAGGGGTCGCACAGATACGCAGTATTTT. Translated, it gives CASTDRGRTDTQYF.

The sample holds a few counts of this clone. The chain joins TRBV15 to TRBJ2-1; 13 bases agree with TRBD2. The V and J ends lost 3 bases and 1 base, in that order; junction bases with no gene match: 12. The CDR3 extends over 20 amino acids. Germline-derived CDR1 and CDR2 are LNHNV and YYDKDF (reference sequence). The CDR3 region has the DNA TGTGCCACCAGCAGGGGGCCTATGGGACTAGCGGGACAGTCCTACAATGAGCAGTTCTTC. Translation: CATSRGPMGLAGQSYNEQFF.

This chain joins TRBV2 and TRBJ1-1; D ambiguous. CDR1 is SNHLY and CDR2 is FYNNEI in the germline V gene. The CDR3 totals 14 residues. Trimming stripped 6 bases from V and 0 bases from J, with 11 bases between. The CDR3: CASREGFMNTEAFF. The CDR3 coding sequence is TGTGCCAGCAGGGAGGGATTCATGAACACTGAAGCTTTCTTT.

This chain connects TRBV13 to TRBJ1-1; D is uncertain. The length of the CDR3 is 14 residues. V lost 2 bases, J lost 4 bases, and 11 bases lay in between. The germline V gene has CDR1 PRHDT and CDR2 FYEKMQ (reference sequence). The CDR3 sequence is CASSLTLGSTEAFF. DNA for the CDR3: TGTGCCAGCAGCTTAACTCTGGGGAGCACTGAAGCTTTCTTT.

The chain joins TRBV10-2 to TRBJ2-7; a weak D match, TRBD2 (6 bases). V lost 2 bases and J lost 10, with 15 bases in between. The CDR3 consists of 13 residues. Looked up from germline, CDR1 is WSHSY and CDR2 is SAAADI. This CDR3 reads CASSEAGHSDQYF. Here the CDR3 DNA reads TGCGCCAGCAGTGAGGCGGGGCATTCGGACCAGTACTTC.

The V gene is TRBV6-5, the J gene TRBJ1-1; 9 bases agree with TRBD1. With 3 bases clipped from V and 8 bases from J, the junction kept 13 bases outside the gene matches. This CDR3 comprises 16 residues. Germline assignment: CDR1 MNHEY and CDR2 SVGAGI. CDR3 nucleotide sequence: TGTGCCAGCAGTTATAACAGGGGGCGAGGCTGGGTGGAAGCTTTCTTT. Protein: CASSYNRGRGWVEAFF.

This clone was found a few times. Additional DNA sequences in this sample encode the identical CDR3. This chain connects TRBV5-1 to TRBJ2-2, with 7 bases aligning to TRBD2. The V gene's germline CDR1 is SGHRS and CDR2 YFSETQ. This CDR3 region has 14 residues. The ends lost 4 bases at V and 6 bases at J; junction bases unmatched: 6. This CDR3 reads CASSPGLLPGELFF. CDR3 DNA: TGCGCCAGCAGCCCGGGACTACTACCCGGGGAGCTGTTTTTT.

Of note for this clone: Other DNA sequences in this sample translate to the same CDR3. The chain employs TRBV27 and TRBJ2-7, with 8 bases that match TRBD2. With V trimmed by 5 bases and J by 2 bases, 8 bases remained unmatched. The CDR3 is 15 amino acids. The germline CDR1 and CDR2 sequences are MNHEY and SMNVEV (reference sequence). The CDR3 is CASSPPGGRAYEQYF. The CDR3 region has the DNA TGTGCCAGCAGTCCCCCGGGAGGGAGGGCCTACGAGCAGTACTTC.

This clone occurred a few times. V is TRBV5-4 and J is TRBJ2-2; perhaps TRBD2 as D (5 bases). Trimming took off 6 bases at V and 5 bases at J, with 11 bases between the two ends. CDR3 length: 13 residues. Germline lookup yields CDR1 SGHNT and CDR2 YYREEE (reference sequence). CDR3 bases: TGTGCCAGCAAAGGCGGGCTTACCGGGGAGCTGTTTTTT. Amino acids: CASKGGLTGELFF.